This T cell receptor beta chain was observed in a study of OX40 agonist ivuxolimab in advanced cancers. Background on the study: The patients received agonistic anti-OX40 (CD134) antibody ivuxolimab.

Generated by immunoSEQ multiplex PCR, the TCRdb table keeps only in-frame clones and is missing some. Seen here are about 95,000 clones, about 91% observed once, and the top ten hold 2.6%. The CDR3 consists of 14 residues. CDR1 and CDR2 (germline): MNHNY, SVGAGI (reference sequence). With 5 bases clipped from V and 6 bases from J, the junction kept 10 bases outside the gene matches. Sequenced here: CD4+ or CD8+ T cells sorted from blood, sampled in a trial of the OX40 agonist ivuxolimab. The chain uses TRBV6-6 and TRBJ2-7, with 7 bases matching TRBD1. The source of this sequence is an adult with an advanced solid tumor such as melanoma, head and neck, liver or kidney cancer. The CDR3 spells CASSLTGSVGEQYF. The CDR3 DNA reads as TGTGCCAGCAGTCTGACAGGGTCCGTCGGCGAGCAGTACTTC.